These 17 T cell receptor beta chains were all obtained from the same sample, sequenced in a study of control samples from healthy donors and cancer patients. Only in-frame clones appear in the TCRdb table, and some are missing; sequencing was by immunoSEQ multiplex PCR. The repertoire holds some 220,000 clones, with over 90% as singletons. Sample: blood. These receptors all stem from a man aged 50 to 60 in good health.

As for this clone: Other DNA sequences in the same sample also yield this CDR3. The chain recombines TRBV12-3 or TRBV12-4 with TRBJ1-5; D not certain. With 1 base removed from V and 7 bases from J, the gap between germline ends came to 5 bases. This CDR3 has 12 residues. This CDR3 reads CASSLGGQPQHF. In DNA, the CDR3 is TGTGCCAGCAGTTTAGGTGGACAGCCCCAGCATTTT.

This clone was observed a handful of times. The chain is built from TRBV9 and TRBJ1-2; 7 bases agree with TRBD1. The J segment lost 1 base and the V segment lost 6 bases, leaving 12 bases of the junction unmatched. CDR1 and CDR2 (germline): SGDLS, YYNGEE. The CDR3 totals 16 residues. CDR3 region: CASTHKETGFNYGYTF. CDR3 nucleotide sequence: TGTGCCAGCACCCACAAAGAGACAGGGTTTAACTATGGCTACACCTTC.

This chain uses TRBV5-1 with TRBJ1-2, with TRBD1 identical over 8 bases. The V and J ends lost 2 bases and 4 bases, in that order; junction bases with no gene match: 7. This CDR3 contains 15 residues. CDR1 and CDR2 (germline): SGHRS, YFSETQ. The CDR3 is CASSLGQGGFYGYTF. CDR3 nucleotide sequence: TGCGCCAGCAGCTTAGGACAGGGAGGCTTCTATGGCTACACCTTC.

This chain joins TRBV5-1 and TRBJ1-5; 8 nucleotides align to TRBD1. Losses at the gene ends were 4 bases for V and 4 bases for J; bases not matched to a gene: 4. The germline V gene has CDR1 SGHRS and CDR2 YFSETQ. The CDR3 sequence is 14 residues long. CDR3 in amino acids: CASSPGQGNQPQHF. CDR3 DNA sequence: TGCGCCAGCAGCCCCGGACAGGGTAATCAGCCCCAGCATTTT. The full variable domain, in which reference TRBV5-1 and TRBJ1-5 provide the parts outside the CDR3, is KAGVTQTPRYLIKTRGQQVTLSCSPISGHRSVSWYQQTPGQGLQFLFEYFSETQRNKGNFPGRFSGRQFSNSRSEMNVSTLELGDSALYLCASSPGQGNQPQHFGDGTRLSIL.

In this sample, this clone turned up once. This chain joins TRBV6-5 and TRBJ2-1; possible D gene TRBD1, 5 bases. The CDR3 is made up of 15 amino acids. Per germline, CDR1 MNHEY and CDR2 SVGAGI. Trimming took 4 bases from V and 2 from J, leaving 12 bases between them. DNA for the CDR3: TGTGCCAGCAGTTTCAAGGGGCTACCCTACAATGAGCAGTTCTTC. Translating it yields CASSFKGLPYNEQFF.

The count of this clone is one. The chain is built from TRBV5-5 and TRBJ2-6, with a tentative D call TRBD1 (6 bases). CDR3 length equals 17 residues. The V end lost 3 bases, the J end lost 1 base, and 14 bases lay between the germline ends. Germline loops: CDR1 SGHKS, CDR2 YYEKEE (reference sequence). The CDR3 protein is CASSSVYRESGANVLTF. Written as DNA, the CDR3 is TGTGCCAGCAGCTCGGTCTACAGGGAATCTGGGGCCAACGTCCTGACTTTC.

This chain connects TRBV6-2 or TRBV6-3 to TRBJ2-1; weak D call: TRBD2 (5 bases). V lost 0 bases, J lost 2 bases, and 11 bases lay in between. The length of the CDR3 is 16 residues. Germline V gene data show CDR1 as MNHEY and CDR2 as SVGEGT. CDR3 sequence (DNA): TGTGCCAGCAGTTACTCGGACTCCCCGGCCTACAATGAGCAGTTCTTC. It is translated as CASSYSDSPAYNEQFF.

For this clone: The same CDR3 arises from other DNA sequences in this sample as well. CDR3 nucleotide sequence: TGTGCCAGCAGTCCCCCTGGGGGGCTGGAGACCCAGTACTTC. Its protein product is CASSPPGGLETQYF. This chain connects TRBV28 to TRBJ2-5; D may match TRBD1 or TRBD2 (6 bases each). Germline V gives CDR1 MDHEN, CDR2 SYDVKM. The CDR3 has 14 amino acids. V dropped 5 bases and J dropped 5 bases, with 15 bases sitting between them.

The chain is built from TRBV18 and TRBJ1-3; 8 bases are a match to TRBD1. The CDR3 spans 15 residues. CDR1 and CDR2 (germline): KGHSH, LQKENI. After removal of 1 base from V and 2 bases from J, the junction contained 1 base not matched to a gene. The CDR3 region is CASSPLTGAGNTIYF. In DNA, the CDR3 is TGTGCCAGCTCACCACTGACAGGGGCTGGAAACACCATATATTTT.

CDR3 residues: CATRGSGANVLTF. CDR3 coding DNA: TGTGCCACGAGGGGATCTGGGGCCAACGTCCTGACTTTC. This chain joins TRBV24-1 and TRBJ2-6; the D call may be TRBD1 or TRBD2 (5 bases each). The germline V gene encodes CDR1 KGHDR and CDR2 SFDVKD. The CDR3 contains 13 residues. The V gene lost 10 bases and the J gene lost 1 base, with 7 bases spanning the gap.

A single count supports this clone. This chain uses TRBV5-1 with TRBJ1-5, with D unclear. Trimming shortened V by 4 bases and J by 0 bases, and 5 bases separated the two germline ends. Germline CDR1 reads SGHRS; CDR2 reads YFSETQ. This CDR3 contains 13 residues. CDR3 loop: CASSVNSNQPQHF. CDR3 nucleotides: TGCGCCAGCAGCGTTAATAGCAATCAGCCCCAGCATTTT.

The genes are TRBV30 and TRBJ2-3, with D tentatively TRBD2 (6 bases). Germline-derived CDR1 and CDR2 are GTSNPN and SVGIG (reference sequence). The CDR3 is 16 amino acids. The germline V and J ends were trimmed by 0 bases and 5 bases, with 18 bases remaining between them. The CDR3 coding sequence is TGTGCCTGGAGTGTAGGGGCTAGCGTTAAGAAAGATACGCAGTATTTT. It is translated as CAWSVGASVKKDTQYF.

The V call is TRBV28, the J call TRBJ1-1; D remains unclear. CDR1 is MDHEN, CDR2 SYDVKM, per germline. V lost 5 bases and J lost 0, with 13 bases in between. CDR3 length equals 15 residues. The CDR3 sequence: CASSAPRGMNTEAFF. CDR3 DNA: TGTGCCAGCAGTGCCCCTCGGGGTATGAACACTGAAGCTTTCTTT.

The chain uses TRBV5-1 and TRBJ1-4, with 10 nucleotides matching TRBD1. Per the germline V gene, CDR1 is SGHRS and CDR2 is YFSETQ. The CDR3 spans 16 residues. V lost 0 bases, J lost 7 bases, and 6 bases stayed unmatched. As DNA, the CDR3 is TGCGCCAGCAGCTTGGGGCGGACAGGGGGTACTGAAAAACTGTTTTTT. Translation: CASSLGRTGGTEKLFF.

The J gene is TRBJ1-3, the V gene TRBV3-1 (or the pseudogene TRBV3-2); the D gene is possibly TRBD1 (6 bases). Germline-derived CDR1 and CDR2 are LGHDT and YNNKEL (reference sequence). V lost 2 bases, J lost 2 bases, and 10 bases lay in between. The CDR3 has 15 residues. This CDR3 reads CASSQMAGAGNTIYF. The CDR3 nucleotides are TGTGCCAGCAGCCAAATGGCAGGGGCTGGAAACACCATATATTTT.

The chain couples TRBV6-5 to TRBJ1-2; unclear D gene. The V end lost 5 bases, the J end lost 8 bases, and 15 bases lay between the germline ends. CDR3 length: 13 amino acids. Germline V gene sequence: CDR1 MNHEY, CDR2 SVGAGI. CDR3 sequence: CASSKFSVAGYTF. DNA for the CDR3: TGTGCCAGCAGTAAATTTTCAGTAGCCGGCTACACCTTC.

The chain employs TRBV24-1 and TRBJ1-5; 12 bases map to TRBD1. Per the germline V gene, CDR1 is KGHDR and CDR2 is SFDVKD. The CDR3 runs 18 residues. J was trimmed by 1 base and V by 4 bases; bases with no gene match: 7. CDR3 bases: TGTGCCACCAGTGAAGGGACAGGGGGCGCGAGGAGCAATCAGCCCCAGCATTTT. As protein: CATSEGTGGARSNQPQHF.